What follows describes a single TCR beta chain. V shed 5 bases and J shed 10 bases, with 19 bases lying between them. CDR1 and CDR2 (germline): SGHVS, FNYEAQ. The length of the CDR3 is 14 residues. The entry originates in a study of blood T cell repertoires in COVID-19. Whole-study context: Sites across the United States, Italy and Spain contributed samples from acute and convalescent COVID-19.

Produced via immunoSEQ multiplex PCR; TCRdb's table is partial and in-frame only. The data hold under 150,000 clones, with approximately 86% observed a single time. Those enrolled, adults aged roughly 18 to 89 years, came from around 25 US areas. Participants reported their clinical history, and cohort assignment relied on those reports. Each recovered donor of Cohort 3 presented with two negative PCRs, clearance, or symptom resolution. The source is a woman aged 45-59 years who had recovered from COVID-19. The sample taken for sequencing was PBMCs or T cells enriched from blood (not recorded which). The V gene is TRBV7-6, the J gene TRBJ2-3, with D possibly being TRBD1 (6 bases). DNA of the CDR3: TGTGCCAGCAGCCAATTAGGGACAACTGGCCCGCAGTATTTT. As protein: CASSQLGTTGPQYF.